This TCR beta chain was captured by sequencing in a study of T cell responses to AZD1222 COVID-19 vaccine. In the study overall: Timing groups of about 4 and about 12 weeks for second doses were pooled.

The sample holds one count of this clone. Its antigen remains unknown. Whole-study results and caveats: Repertoires in all cases were sampled only once the peak T cell response had passed. The donor group comprised mostly white British people and more females; the analysis possibly underestimated clonal diversity. In the spike-specific TCR repertoire, nearly half reportedly target unmutated variant regions.

TCRdb keeps only in-frame clones here, not all; method: immunoSEQ multiplex PCR. The sample has 95,000 to 150,000 clones; approximately 90% are singletons. This CDR3 region has 17 residues. Germline V gene lookup returns CDR1 LNHDA and CDR2 SQIVND (reference sequence). V lost 4 bases to trimming and J lost 4 bases; unmatched junction nucleotides: 5. The clonotype was recovered from an adult in good health. The sequencing here drew on peripheral blood, taken on day 0 of AZD1222 vaccination. V usage is TRBV19 and J usage is TRBJ2-2; 14 nucleotides align to TRBD2. In DNA, the CDR3 is TGTGCCAGTAGTACCCGACTAGCGGGAGGGCTCACCGGGGAGCTGTTTTTT. It translates to CASSTRLAGGLTGELFF.